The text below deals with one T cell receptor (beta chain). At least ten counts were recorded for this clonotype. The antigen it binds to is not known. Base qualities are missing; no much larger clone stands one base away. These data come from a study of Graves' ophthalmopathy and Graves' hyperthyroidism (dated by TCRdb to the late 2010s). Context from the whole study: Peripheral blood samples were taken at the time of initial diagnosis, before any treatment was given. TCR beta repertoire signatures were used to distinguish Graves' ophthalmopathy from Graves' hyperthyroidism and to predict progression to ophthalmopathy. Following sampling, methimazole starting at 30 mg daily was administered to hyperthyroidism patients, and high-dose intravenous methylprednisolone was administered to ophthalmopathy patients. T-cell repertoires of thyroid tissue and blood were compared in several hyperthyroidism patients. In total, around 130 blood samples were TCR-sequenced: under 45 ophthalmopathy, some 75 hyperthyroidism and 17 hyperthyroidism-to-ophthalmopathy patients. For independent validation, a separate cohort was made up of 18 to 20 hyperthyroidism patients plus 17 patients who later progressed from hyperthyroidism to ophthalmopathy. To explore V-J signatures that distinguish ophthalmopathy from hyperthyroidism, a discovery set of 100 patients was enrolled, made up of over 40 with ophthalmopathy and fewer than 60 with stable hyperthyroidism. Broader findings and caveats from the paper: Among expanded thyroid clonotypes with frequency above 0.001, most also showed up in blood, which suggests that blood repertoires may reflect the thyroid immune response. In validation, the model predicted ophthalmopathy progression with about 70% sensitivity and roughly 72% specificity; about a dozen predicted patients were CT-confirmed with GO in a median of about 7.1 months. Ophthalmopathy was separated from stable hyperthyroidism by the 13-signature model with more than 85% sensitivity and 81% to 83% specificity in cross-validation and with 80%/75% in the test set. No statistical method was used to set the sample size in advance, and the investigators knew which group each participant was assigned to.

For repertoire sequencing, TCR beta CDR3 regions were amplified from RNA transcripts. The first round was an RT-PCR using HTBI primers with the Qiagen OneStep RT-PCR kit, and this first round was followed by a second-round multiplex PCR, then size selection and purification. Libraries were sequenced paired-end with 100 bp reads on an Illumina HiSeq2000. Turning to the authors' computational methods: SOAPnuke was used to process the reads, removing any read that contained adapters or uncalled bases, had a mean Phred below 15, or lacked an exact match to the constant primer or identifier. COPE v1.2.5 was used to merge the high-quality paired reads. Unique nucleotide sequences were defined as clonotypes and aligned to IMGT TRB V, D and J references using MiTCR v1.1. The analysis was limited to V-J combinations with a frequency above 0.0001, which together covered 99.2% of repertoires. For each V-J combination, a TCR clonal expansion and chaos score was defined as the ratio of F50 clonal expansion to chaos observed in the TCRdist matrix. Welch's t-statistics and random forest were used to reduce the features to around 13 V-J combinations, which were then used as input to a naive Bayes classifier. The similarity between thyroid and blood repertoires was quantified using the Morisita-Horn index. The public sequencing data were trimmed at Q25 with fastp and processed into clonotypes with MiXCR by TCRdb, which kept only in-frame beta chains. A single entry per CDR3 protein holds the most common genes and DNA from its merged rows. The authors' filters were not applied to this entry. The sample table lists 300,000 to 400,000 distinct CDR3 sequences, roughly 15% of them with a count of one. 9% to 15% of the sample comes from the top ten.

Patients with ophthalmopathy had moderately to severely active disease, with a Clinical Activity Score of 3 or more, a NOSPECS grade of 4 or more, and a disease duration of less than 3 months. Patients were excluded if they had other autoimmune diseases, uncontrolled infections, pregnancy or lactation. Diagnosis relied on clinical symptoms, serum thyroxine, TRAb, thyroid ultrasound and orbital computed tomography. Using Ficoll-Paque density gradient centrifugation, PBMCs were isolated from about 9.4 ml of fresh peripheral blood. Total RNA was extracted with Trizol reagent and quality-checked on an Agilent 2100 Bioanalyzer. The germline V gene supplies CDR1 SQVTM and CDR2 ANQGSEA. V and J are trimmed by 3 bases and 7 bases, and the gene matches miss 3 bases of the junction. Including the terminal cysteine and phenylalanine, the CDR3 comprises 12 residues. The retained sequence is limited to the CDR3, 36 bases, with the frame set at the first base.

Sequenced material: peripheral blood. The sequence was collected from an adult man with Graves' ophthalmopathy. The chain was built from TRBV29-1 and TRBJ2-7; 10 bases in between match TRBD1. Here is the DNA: TGCAGCGTTGACGGACAGGGGGGTGAGCAGTACTTC. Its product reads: CSVDGQGGEQYF.